This entry lists 19 T cell receptor beta chains sequenced from one sample in a study of T-cell reconstitution after alpha-beta-depleted transplantation in children. Using unique molecular identifiers, the investigators prepared the TCRbeta library. Using its own MiXCR run on the PCR reads, TCRdb lists one record per CDR3 protein. This sample has about 410,000 distinct CDR3 sequences, with 20% found just once. This material consisted of PBMCs from the stem cell graft donor, taken from the stem cell graft. The receptors derive from a human donor who donated a stem cell graft to a child with acute myeloid leukemia.

This clonotype appeared a few times. The rearrangement links TRBV3-1 to TRBJ1-1; 9 positions match TRBD1. The CDR3 spans 14 residues. V dropped 6 bases and J dropped 5; count of bases not matched to a gene: 7. Germline V lookup: CDR1 LGHDT, CDR2 YNNKEL (reference sequence). CDR3 region: CASRSQGAPTEAFF. CDR3 coding DNA: TGTGCCAGCAGATCACAGGGGGCGCCTACTGAAGCTTTCTTT.

The chain joins TRBV2 to TRBJ2-7; D is uncertain. Trimming removed 3 bases from V and 4 bases from J, with 13 bases in between. CDR3 length: 14 amino acids. Germline CDR1 reads SNHLY; CDR2 reads FYNNEI. CDR3 nucleotides: TGTGCCAGCAGTGATCTCGAGACGCCGTACGAGCAGTACTTC. It specifies CASSDLETPYEQYF.

This clonotype was seen only a few times. The chain couples TRBV20-1 to TRBJ2-5; 7 nucleotides agree with TRBD2. The CDR3 runs 17 residues. Germline CDR1 is DFQATT and CDR2 is SNEGSKA (reference sequence). Trimming took 3 bases from V and 5 from J; bases not matched to a gene: 18. The CDR3 DNA sequence: TGCAGTGCTAGGACTAGGGAGCTCGGGTTCGGGAGGGAGACCCAGTACTTC. It codes for CSARTRELGFGRETQYF.

There are a few counts of this clonotype. V and J are TRBV15 and TRBJ2-7; 10 bases fit TRBD1. The CDR3 has 13 amino acids. Germline lookup yields CDR1 LNHNV and CDR2 YYDKDF (reference sequence). V lost 10 bases to trimming and J lost 6 bases; unmatched junction nucleotides: 9. In DNA, the CDR3 is TGTGCCATTAGGGACAGGGGTTCCGGCGAGCAGTACTTC. This gives the protein CAIRDRGSGEQYF.

This clonotype came up a few times. The chain employs TRBV24-1 and TRBJ1-5; 11 bases line up with TRBD1. The germline V gene has CDR1 KGHDR and CDR2 SFDVKD. J was trimmed by 4 bases and V by 9 bases; bases with no gene match: 1. The CDR3 is made up of 13 amino acids. The chain's CDR3 is CATGTGGNQPQHF. DNA of the CDR3: TGTGCCACCGGGACAGGGGGGAATCAGCCCCAGCATTTT.

The chain is built from TRBV7-9 and TRBJ1-1; 8 bases map to TRBD1. The CDR3 length is 16 residues. The germline V gene has CDR1 SEHNR and CDR2 FQNEAQ (reference sequence). The J segment lost 5 bases and the V segment lost 5 bases, leaving 13 bases of the junction unmatched. The CDR3 DNA follows: TGTGCCAGCAGCCCACCCCGACAGGGGCCGGGGACTGAAGCTTTCTTT. Its protein is CASSPPRQGPGTEAFF. The variable domain in full, with the rest retrieved from reference TRBV7-9 and TRBJ1-1, is DTGVSQNPRHKITKRGQNVTFRCDPISEHNRLYWYRQTLGQGPEFLTYFQNEAQLEKSRLLSDRFSAERPKGSFSTLEIQRTEQGDSAMYLCASSPPRQGPGTEAFFGQGTRLTVV.

The CDR3 protein is CSARDGRGGIDQPQHF. The CDR3 region has the DNA TGCAGTGCTAGAGATGGAAGGGGGGGAATCGATCAGCCCCAGCATTTT. The chain is built from TRBV20-1 and TRBJ1-5, with D perhaps matching TRBD1 (6 bases). The CDR3 has 16 residues. V gave up 0 bases and J gave up 5 bases, with 17 bases separating them. Germline values: CDR1 DFQATT, CDR2 SNEGSKA (reference sequence).

This clonotype appeared a few times. CDR3: CASSSTSSNTGELFF. The CDR3 DNA reads as TGTGCCAGCAGTTCGACTAGTTCGAACACCGGGGAGCTGTTTTTT. The chain combines TRBV12-3 or TRBV12-4 with TRBJ2-2; possible D gene TRBD2, 6 bases. The CDR3 covers 15 residues. Trimming removed 4 bases at V and 0 bases at J, with 9 bases between.

The chain joins TRBV5-1 to TRBJ2-7; 10 nucleotides line up with TRBD2. The CDR3 is 16 residues long. CDR1 and CDR2 (germline): SGHRS, YFSETQ. The J segment lost 1 base and the V segment lost 4 bases, leaving 8 bases of the junction unmatched. In DNA, the CDR3 is TGCGCCAGCAGCCCAAGGACTAGCGGAACATCCTACGAGCAGTACTTC. This sequence encodes CASSPRTSGTSYEQYF.

This clonotype showed up just a few times. The chain links TRBV5-1 to TRBJ2-5; the match to TRBD1 covers 8 bases. Germline V lookup: CDR1 SGHRS, CDR2 YFSETQ. CDR3 length: 14 residues. Trimming removed 2 bases from V and 5 bases from J; junction bases left unmatched: 5. The DNA of the CDR3 is TGCGCCAGCAGCTTTCAGGGGGCGATGGAGACCCAGTACTTC. Translated: CASSFQGAMETQYF.

The V call is TRBV7-2, the J call TRBJ2-7; D gene ambiguous. The CDR3 loop spans 14 amino acids. Germline V CDR1 and CDR2: SGHTA, FQGNSA. With 0 bases removed from V and 5 bases from J, the gap between germline ends came to 11 bases. The CDR3 region has the DNA TGTGCCAGCAGCTTAGCTAGGAGTTCCAACGAGCAGTACTTC. It encodes CASSLARSSNEQYF.

The chain combines TRBV7-3 with TRBJ2-1; maybe TRBD2 (6 bases). There are 15 residues in the CDR3. The germline V and J ends were trimmed by 3 bases and 4 bases, with 13 bases remaining between them. From germline, CDR1 is SGHTA and CDR2 FQGTGA. CDR3 DNA: TGTGCCAGCAGCTTGCCGGGAGTGTGGTACAATGAGCAGTTCTTC. Protein product: CASSLPGVWYNEQFF. Complete variable domain (other parts from reference TRBV7-3 and TRBJ2-1): GAGVSQTPSNKVTEKGKYVELRCDPISGHTALYWYRQSLGQGPEFLIYFQGTGAADDSGLPNDRFFAVRPEGSVSTLKIQRTERGDSAVYLCASSLPGVWYNEQFFGPGTRLTVL.

V and J are TRBV12-3 or TRBV12-4 and TRBJ1-1; D perhaps matches TRBD1 (5 bases). Between the trimmed V and J ends, which lost 3 bases and 5 bases, there was a span of 10 bases. The CDR3 is 13 residues long. The CDR3 DNA sequence: TGTGCCAGCAGTTTGGACAATTGGACTGAAGCTTTCTTT. Protein product: CASSLDNWTEAFF.

This clonotype has at least ten counts. V usage is TRBV20-1 and J usage is TRBJ1-1; D call uncertain. The CDR3 consists of 14 residues. Germline V CDR1 and CDR2: DFQATT, SNEGSKA (reference sequence). V lost 6 bases and J lost 1, with 15 bases in between. CDR3 DNA: TGCAGTGCCCCAAGGGCGGGAAAGAACACTGAAGCTTTCTTT. This translates into CSAPRAGKNTEAFF.

The rearrangement uses TRBV29-1 and TRBJ1-1, with D unclear. V was clipped by 6 bases and J by 8 bases, with 19 bases between them. Germline V gives CDR1 SQVTM, CDR2 ANQGSEA. The CDR3 consists of 13 residues. CDR3 DNA sequence: TGCAGCGTCAAATTTGTATTGGGATTCGAAGCTTTCTTT. Protein product: CSVKFVLGFEAFF.

CDR3 in DNA: TGTGCCAGCAGTTTAATTCACAGGGTGAACACCGGGGAGCTGTTTTTT. The encoded protein is CASSLIHRVNTGELFF. J is TRBJ2-2 and V is TRBV12-3 or TRBV12-4, with D possibly TRBD1 on 6 matching bases. V was trimmed by 2 bases and J by 1 base, leaving 11 bases between them. The CDR3 has 16 residues.

A remark on this clonotype: This CDR3 fails to terminate in the conserved phenylalanine or tryptophan, so it likely reflects a read error. V is TRBV29-1 and J is TRBJ2-1; 10 nucleotides align to TRBD2. Trimming at V came to 6 bases and at J to 2 bases, leaving 10 bases not matched to a gene. Per germline, CDR1 SQVTM and CDR2 ANQGSEA. The CDR3 runs to 16 residues. The CDR3 DNA reads TGCAGCGTCTACAAACTAGGACTAGCGGCCTACAATGAGCAGTTCTTG. Amino acids: CSVYKLGLAAYNEQFL.

The chain joins TRBV4-2 to TRBJ1-6, with TRBD1 identical over 10 bases. The CDR3 runs to 16 residues. V lost 1 base, J lost 10 bases, and 7 bases stayed unmatched. CDR1 is LGHNA and CDR2 is YNFKEQ in the germline V gene. The DNA for the CDR3 is TGTGCCAGCAGCCAAGCCCCCGGGACAGGGGAGTCACCCCTCCACTTT. Its protein is CASSQAPGTGESPLHF.

This CDR3 is CASSYPLDETEAFF. The CDR3 DNA reads as TGTGCCAGCAGTTACCCCCTAGACGAAACTGAAGCTTTCTTT. This chain connects TRBV6-2 or TRBV6-3 to TRBJ1-1; D gene unclear. V was clipped by 2 bases and J by 5 bases, with 12 bases between them. Germline CDR1 is MNHEY and CDR2 is SVGEGT. This CDR3 contains 14 residues.